Listed below are T cell receptor beta chains from one sample, sequenced in a study of cytomegalovirus exposure and HLA in healthy donors. Only in-frame clones appear in the TCRdb table, and some are missing; sequencing was by immunoSEQ multiplex PCR. The sample carries roughly 150,000 clones, roughly 70% recorded once. Sequencing was done on a sample of PBMCs. Receptors were obtained from a man under 40 in good health and CMV-seronegative. Each CDR3 is given without its conserved first and last residue.

J gene: TRBJ2-7; CDR3 length: 12; V gene: TRBV28; CDR3 protein: ASSFRGPPYEQY
J gene: TRBJ1-2; CDR3 length: 10; V gene: TRBV7-9; CDR3 protein: ASSLGGTGDT
J gene: TRBJ1-2; CDR3 length: 14; V gene: TRBV30; CDR3 protein: ACQRRTGGAKDGYT
J gene: TRBJ2-5; CDR3 length: 13; V gene: TRBV7-9; CDR3 protein: ASSSGGPSGETQY
J gene: TRBJ2-6; CDR3 length: 18; V gene: TRBV28; CDR3 protein: ASSFPTTGVFESGANVLT
J gene: TRBJ1-5; CDR3 length: 14; V gene: TRBV6-1; CDR3 protein: ASSERTGWSGQPQH
J gene: TRBJ1-2; CDR3 length: 12; V gene: TRBV30; CDR3 protein: AWSPGGAGYGYT
J gene: TRBJ2-3; CDR3 length: 12; V gene: TRBV28; CDR3 protein: ASSGTASTDTQY
J gene: TRBJ2-4; CDR3 length: 13; V gene: TRBV7-2; CDR3 protein: ASSLVGGAKNSQY
J gene: TRBJ2-7; CDR3 length: 14; V gene: TRBV11-2; CDR3 protein: ASSSNPGQGSHEQY
J gene: TRBJ2-7; CDR3 length: 10; V gene: TRBV28; CDR3 protein: ASSLWGFEQY
J gene: TRBJ2-1; CDR3 length: 14; V gene: TRBV10-2; CDR3 protein: ASSGVTSGAYNEQF
J gene: TRBJ2-5; CDR3 length: 12; V gene: TRBV6-1; CDR3 protein: ASRPGGPGETQY
J gene: TRBJ2-7; CDR3 length: 13; V gene: TRBV11-3; CDR3 protein: ASSLEGGGPHEQY
J gene: TRBJ1-4; CDR3 length: 12; V gene: TRBV7-2; CDR3 protein: ASRDDRADEKLF
J gene: TRBJ2-7; CDR3 length: 15; V gene: TRBV19; CDR3 protein: ASSKTSGSISRYEQY
J gene: TRBJ2-1; CDR3 length: 11; V gene: TRBV9; CDR3 protein: ASSPVRENEQF
J gene: TRBJ2-5; CDR3 length: 14; V gene: TRBV18; CDR3 protein: ASSPRTGGEFGTQY
J gene: TRBJ1-6; CDR3 length: 13; V gene: TRBV27; CDR3 protein: ASSLSRTGSSPLH
J gene: TRBJ2-7; CDR3 length: 12; V gene: TRBV19; CDR3 protein: ASSPGGATYEQY
J gene: TRBJ1-2; CDR3 length: 11; V gene: TRBV14; CDR3 protein: ASSRDKANGYT
J gene: TRBJ2-1; CDR3 length: 11; V gene: TRBV6-6; CDR3 protein: ASSGGVGNEQF
J gene: TRBJ1-1; CDR3 length: 11; V gene: TRBV2; CDR3 protein: ASADRANTEAF
J gene: TRBJ2-3; CDR3 length: 13; V gene: TRBV7-9; CDR3 protein: ASSPAGGYTDTQY
J gene: TRBJ1-3; CDR3 length: 16; V gene: TRBV4-2; CDR3 protein: ASRLSIRDSYSGNTIY
J gene: TRBJ1-2; CDR3 length: 11; V gene: TRBV19; CDR3 protein: ASSETGLHGYT
J gene: TRBJ2-7; CDR3 length: 11; V gene: TRBV7-3; CDR3 protein: ASSRDTTYEQY
J gene: TRBJ1-1; CDR3 length: 12; V gene: TRBV9; CDR3 protein: ASSRQGANTEAF
J gene: TRBJ2-1; CDR3 length: 13; V gene: TRBV7-3; CDR3 protein: ASSLSSTGGNEQF
J gene: TRBJ1-5; CDR3 length: 13; V gene: TRBV7-9; CDR3 protein: ASSPGQGSNQPQH
J gene: -; CDR3 length: 13; V gene: TRBV4-1; CDR3 protein: ASSLVPQQGDEQY
J gene: TRBJ1-2; CDR3 length: 10; V gene: TRBV6-5; CDR3 protein: ASSSGGDGYT
J gene: TRBJ2-5; CDR3 length: 13; V gene: TRBV5-1; CDR3 protein: ASRLGGPVAETQY
J gene: TRBJ1-5; CDR3 length: 14; V gene: TRBV11-2; CDR3 protein: ASSGGTGGGNQPQH
J gene: TRBJ1-3; CDR3 length: 14; V gene: TRBV6-5; CDR3 protein: ASSYGPHYSGNTIY
J gene: TRBJ2-1; CDR3 length: 13; V gene: TRBV9; CDR3 protein: ASSVAKRGGHEQF
J gene: TRBJ2-7; CDR3 length: 13; V gene: TRBV11-2; CDR3 protein: ASSGGQGIYYEQY
J gene: TRBJ1-2; CDR3 length: 12; V gene: TRBV6-5; CDR3 protein: ASSPRTGADGYT
J gene: TRBJ2-3; CDR3 length: 12; V gene: TRBV11-3; CDR3 protein: ASSFQTSEDTQY